This TCR beta chain was found in a study of early T cells in non-severe SARS-CoV-2 infection. In the library, individual cDNA molecules carried attached unique molecular identifiers. A single record per CDR3 protein comes from TCRdb applying MiXCR to the 5' RACE reads. The sample has more than 25,000 distinct CDR3 sequences; 2.9% are singletons. Germline V CDR1 and CDR2: SNHLY, FYNNEI. CDR3 size: 16 residues. Trimming at V came to 6 bases and at J to 1 base, leaving 9 bases not matched to a gene. The table lists this clonotype with many counts. V gene TRBV2 combines with J gene TRBJ1-2; 9 nucleotides agree with TRBD1. The specimen sequenced was whole blood. The TCR originated in an adult who was a healthcare worker with PCR-confirmed SARS-CoV-2 infection or an uninfected control (not recorded which). The chain's CDR3 is CASSRSLTGGNYGYTF. CDR3 coding DNA: TGTGCCAGCAGCCGATCGTTGACAGGGGGTAACTATGGCTACACCTTC.